This TCR beta chain derives from a study of shared clonotypes between healthy human individuals (dated by TCRdb to the early 2020s). Broadly, across the study: The cohort comprised a couple of women and a few men aged 18 to 49 years. To estimate repertoire size and how much clonotype sharing occurs between individuals, the study deeply sequenced the blood TCR repertoires of a handful of healthy adults. Per donor, leukapheresis produced somewhere between about 0.8 and 9 billion PBMCs. Libraries were prepared and TCR repertoires were sequenced by different laboratories using diverse techniques, in order to increase sequencing depth and limit assay-specific biases. For each donor, CD4 naive and CD4 memory were each run on three plates, CD8 naive on two plates, and CD8 memory on one plate. On the study overall, not on this receptor specifically: Estimated clonotype richness was generally larger for naive than for memory subsets. Higher generation probabilities were observed for clonotypes shared by all four sorted-subset donors than for non-shared clonotypes. Rarefaction of sorted-subset datasets indicated incomplete sequencing despite the large sequencing depth. Pairwise subsampling led to the expectation that sequencing depth would affect the degree of clonotype sharing among donors. Across several donors, 5% to 6% of naive CD4, roughly 3.8% of naive CD8, 2.3% of memory CD4, and 0.4% of memory CD8 clonotypes were shared. Sampling was restricted to blood, and TCR repertoires in tissue are likely to differ from TCR repertoires in blood. The small number of donors limited the genetic and exposure-history diversity represented.

V was cut back by 2 bases and J by 5 bases, leaving a gap of 8 bases between them. Taken from cysteine to phenylalanine, the CDR3 has 13 residues. The only DNA kept is the CDR3, 39 bases in frame from the first base. From the germline V gene, CDR1 is MDHEN and CDR2 is SYDVKM. A remark on this clone: The antigen it binds to is not known. Within one base of it there is no much larger clone, and no base qualities were kept.

Donors were healthy HIV-negative adults with no recently reported acute infections or vaccinations. Every donor was a Caucasian adult living in Nashville, Tennessee, USA. CD4+ T cells were enriched through magnetic negative selection, after which naive cells were positively selected on CD45RA and the remaining negative fraction served as the memory subset. After blood collection by leukapheresis, PBMCs were isolated using Ficoll-Histopaque density gradient centrifugation and then cryopreserved in the vapor phase of liquid nitrogen. Analytical flow cytometry was used to check the purity and quantity of each magnetically sorted T cell population. Genomic DNA was isolated from every sorted fraction and measured by UV absorbance on a Nanodrop 2000c. Using the deep immunoSEQ assay, TCR CDR3 regions were amplified from genomic DNA by multiplex PCR. For each cell subset, the extracted genomic DNA was distributed evenly across all wells of several immunoSEQ 96-well plates, and each plate served as one replicate. Each replicate PCR for sorted subsets received about 0.2 ug genomic DNA, equal to roughly 29,000 T cell genomes. Purified libraries were quantified with a Qubit 3.0 fluorometer, sized on a Bioanalyzer 2100, and re-quantified with the KAPA Library Quantification kit. Every immunoSEQ 96-well plate was sequenced on a dedicated single-read 150-cycle Illumina NextSeq 550 flow cell. In the authors' own workflow: The immunoSEQ output contained only junctional sequences without quality scores, so filtering could not match that applied to full-length reads. Sequences were annotated with PyIR, a Python wrapper for IgBLAST v1.9, and V/J genes and CDR3 were assigned using IMGT germline references. Reads were removed for weak V/J assignments (E-value above 1e-6), missing CDR3, stop codons, out-of-frame junctions, or ambiguous translated residues. V3J clonotypes were defined as sequences sharing an identical inferred V gene, J gene, and CDR3 amino acid sequence. Percentage overlap between repertoires was calculated by dividing the number of shared unique clonotypes by the size of the smaller repertoire. Repertoire richness was assessed with RTK rarefaction, the Chao1 estimator, and Recon v2.1 estimates of unobserved clonotypes. OLGA was used to compute generation probabilities for all TCRbeta clonotypes that the gDNA method yielded from a handful of donors. Held by TCRdb, this immuneACCESS table contains in-frame sequences only and omits some clones. Under half of the omission traces to an unresolved V gene where checked; the cause of the rest is unknown. The V and J calls and clone size are taken from that table; D and trimming were inferred from the DNA. The sample contains 650,000 to 800,000 clones, around 70% of them found a single time. Around 1.8% of the sample belongs to the ten largest clones.

The origin of this receptor is a woman aged 25-40 years in good health. The sequenced material came from memory CD4+ T cells sorted from blood. Per the publication, the cell subset or site label means: CD45RA-negative fraction. The rearrangement joined TRBV28 to TRBJ2-3; the D region possibly corresponds to TRBD2 (6 bases align). The DNA sequence is TGTGCCAGCAGTTTACGGGGAGGAGATACGCAGTATTTT. This is translated as CASSLRGGDTQYF. When the CDR3 is completed using the reference TRBV28 and TRBJ2-3 genes on either side, the full variable domain is DVKVTQSSRYLVKRTGEKVFLECVQDMDHENMFWYRQDPGLGLRLIYFSYDVKMKEKGDIPEGYSVSREKKERFSLILESASTNQTSMYLCASSLRGGDTQYFGPGTRLTVL.